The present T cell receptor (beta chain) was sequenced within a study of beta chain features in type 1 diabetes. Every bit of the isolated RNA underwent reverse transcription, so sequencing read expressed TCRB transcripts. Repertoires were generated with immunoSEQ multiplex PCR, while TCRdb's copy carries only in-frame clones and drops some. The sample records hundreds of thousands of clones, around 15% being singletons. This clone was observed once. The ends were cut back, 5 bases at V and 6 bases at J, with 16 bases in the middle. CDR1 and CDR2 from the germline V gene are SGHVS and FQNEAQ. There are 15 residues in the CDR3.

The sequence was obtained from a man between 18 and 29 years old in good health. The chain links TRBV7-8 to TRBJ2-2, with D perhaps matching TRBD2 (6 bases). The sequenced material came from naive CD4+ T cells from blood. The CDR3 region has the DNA TGTGCCAGCAGCCCAAAGAGGCTAGCGCCCGGGGAGCTGTTTTTT. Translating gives CASSPKRLAPGELFF.